A selection of T cell receptor beta chains follows, all from one sample in a study of early T cells in non-severe SARS-CoV-2 infection. Using its own MiXCR run on the 5' RACE reads, TCRdb lists one record per CDR3 protein. The data show 25,000 to 30,000 distinct CDR3 sequences, roughly 4.1% seen once. Sample: whole blood. The receptors originated from an adult who was a healthcare worker with PCR-confirmed SARS-CoV-2 infection or an uninfected control (not recorded which). Each CDR3 is given without its conserved first and last residue. A D gene is named only where the DNA matches it firmly.

cdr3_length v_call d_call cdr3_aa
13 TRBV5-4 NA ASSGSRDGNQPQH
14 TRBV5-4 TRBD2 ASSFKLAGVVDEQF
13 TRBV5-6 NA ASSFSPGDNSPLH
12 TRBV20-1 NA SAPLARGSYEQY
9 TRBV2 NA ASSGNSPLH
11 TRBV28 NA ASSPWMNTEAF
10 TRBV15 NA ATSRDRAGYT
14 TRBV18 TRBD1 ASSPEAQGANYGYT
13 TRBV2 TRBD2 ASSLTSGGIDTQY
10 TRBV20-1 TRBD1 SARRQGYGYT
14 TRBV5-4 NA ASSHRGTRPYNEQF
12 TRBV6-1 TRBD1 ASSVQGAGEKLF
12 TRBV7-9 NA ASTAGGANYGYT
12 TRBV28 NA ASSSGGVSSPLH
13 TRBV11-2 TRBD1 ASSSLLGTGSPLH
11 TRBV28 NA ASRPGFREKLF
13 TRBV20-1 TRBD2 SAPTSGVFTDTQY
14 TRBV7-7 NA ASSLKAGSSYNEQF
12 TRBV12-3/TRBV12-4 NA ASNLGLSRETQY
9 TRBV6-5 NA ASTQGDTQY
11 TRBV19 NA ASSITSYNEQF
12 TRBV7-2 TRBD1 ASSGTDRGYGYT
15 TRBV4-1 TRBD1 ASSQDTGGFSNQPQH
11 TRBV20-1 NA SFARDTHYGYT
10 TRBV6-4 NA ASRGQNTEAF
14 TRBV29-1 NA SAQKGRDRGTDTQY
14 TRBV7-6 NA ASSPLTRGLNQPQH
12 TRBV7-3 TRBD2 ASSSRSGGLEQY
13 TRBV7-6 TRBD2 ASSLVGGAYNEQF
13 TRBV7-3 TRBD1 ASSLTTGGSTEAF
12 TRBV12-3/TRBV12-4 NA ASRVGTYNSPLH
10 TRBV7-8 TRBD1 ASSLGGQEKY
13 TRBV25-1 NA ASSELVGLNEKLF
13 TRBV6-1 NA ASSEPDYFYNEQF
15 TRBV4-1 TRBD1 ASSQVGGQGLVGEAF
15 TRBV4-1 NA ASSQDTSGLSSYEQY
15 TRBV30 TRBD1 AWKTGGMLSSGNTIY
12 TRBV20-1 TRBD2 SARLAGGYNEQF
11 TRBV7-3 NA ASSLTQMNEQF
12 TRBV5-4 TRBD1 ASSWDRGNTEAF
13 TRBV29-1 TRBD2 SVSGTSENTGELF
12 TRBV12-3/TRBV12-4 NA ASSLGGGYYEQY
13 TRBV6-2/TRBV6-3 TRBD1 ASSTKDRRFTEAF
12 TRBV28 NA ASRPDSAVKEQF
11 TRBV27 TRBD1 ASSDRGNYEQY
11 TRBV15 NA ATSRDRSYEQY
13 TRBV9 NA ASSPRTGRTDEQY
12 TRBV20-1 TRBD1 SARDRQGGGELF